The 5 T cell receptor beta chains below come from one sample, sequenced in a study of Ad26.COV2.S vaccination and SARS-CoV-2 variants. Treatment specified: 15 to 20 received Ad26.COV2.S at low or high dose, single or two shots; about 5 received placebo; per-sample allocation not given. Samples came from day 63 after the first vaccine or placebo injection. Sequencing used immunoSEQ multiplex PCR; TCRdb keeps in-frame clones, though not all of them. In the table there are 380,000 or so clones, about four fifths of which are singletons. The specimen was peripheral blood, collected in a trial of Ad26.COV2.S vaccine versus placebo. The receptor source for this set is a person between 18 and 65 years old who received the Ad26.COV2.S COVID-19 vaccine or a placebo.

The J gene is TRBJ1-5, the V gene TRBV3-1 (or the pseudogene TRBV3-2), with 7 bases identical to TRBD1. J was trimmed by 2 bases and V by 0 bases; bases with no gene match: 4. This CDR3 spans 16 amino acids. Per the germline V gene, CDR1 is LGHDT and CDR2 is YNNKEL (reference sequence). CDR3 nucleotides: TGTGCCAGCAGCCAAGAATGGGGGACAGGCAATCAGCCCCAGCATTTT. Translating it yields CASSQEWGTGNQPQHF.

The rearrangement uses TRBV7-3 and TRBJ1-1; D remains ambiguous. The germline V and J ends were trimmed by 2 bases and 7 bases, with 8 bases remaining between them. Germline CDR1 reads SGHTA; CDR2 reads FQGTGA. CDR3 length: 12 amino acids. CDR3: CASSLGVDEAFF. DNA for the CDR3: TGTGCCAGCAGCTTAGGAGTGGATGAAGCTTTCTTT.

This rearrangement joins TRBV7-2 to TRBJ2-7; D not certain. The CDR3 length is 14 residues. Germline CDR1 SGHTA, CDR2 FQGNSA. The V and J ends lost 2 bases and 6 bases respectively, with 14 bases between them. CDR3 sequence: CASSLNLGVGEQYF. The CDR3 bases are TGTGCCAGCAGCTTAAACCTAGGAGTTGGCGAGCAGTACTTC.

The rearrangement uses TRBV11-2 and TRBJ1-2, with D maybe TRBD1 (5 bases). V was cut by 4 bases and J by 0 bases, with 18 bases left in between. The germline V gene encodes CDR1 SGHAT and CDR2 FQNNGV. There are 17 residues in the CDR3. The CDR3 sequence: CASSSWTLPLANYGYTF. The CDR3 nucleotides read TGTGCCAGCAGCTCCTGGACATTACCGTTAGCTAACTATGGCTACACCTTC. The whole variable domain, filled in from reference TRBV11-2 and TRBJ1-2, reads EAGVAQSPRYKIIEKRQSVAFWCNPISGHATLYWYQQILGQGPKLLIQFQNNGVVDDSQLPKDRFSAERLKGVDSTLKIQPAKLEDSAVYLCASSSWTLPLANYGYTFGSGTRLTVV.

The CDR3 DNA reads TGTGCCAGCAGTAAGACCGGGACAGCCTACGAGCAGTACTTC. Translating it yields CASSKTGTAYEQYF. The chain recombines TRBV9 with TRBJ2-7; TRBD1 agrees at 7 bases. Germline V gene lookup returns CDR1 SGDLS and CDR2 YYNGEE. This CDR3 spans 14 amino acids. V lost 5 bases to trimming and J lost 2 bases; unmatched junction nucleotides: 7.